Shown below are 26 T cell receptor beta chains from a single sample sequenced in a study of OX40 agonist ivuxolimab in advanced cancers. The table came from immunoSEQ multiplex PCR; TCRdb's copy has only in-frame clones and leaves some out. Of about 28,000 clones in the sample, 85% to 95% were seen once. The material was CD4+ or CD8+ T cells sorted from blood, obtained in a trial of the OX40 agonist ivuxolimab. Source of these receptors: an adult with an advanced solid tumor such as melanoma, head and neck, liver or kidney cancer.

This sequence joins TRBV5-5 and TRBJ1-1; 8 nucleotides agree with TRBD1. Germline V gene data show CDR1 as SGHKS and CDR2 as YYEKEE (reference sequence). V was pared by 4 bases and J by 7 bases, with 9 bases of the junction left unmatched. The CDR3 length is 14 residues. The CDR3: CASSVRQGTGEAFF. The DNA for the CDR3 is TGTGCCAGCAGCGTAAGACAGGGGACGGGTGAAGCTTTCTTT.

Here the CDR3 reads CASASFISAEQYF. CDR3 nucleotide sequence: TGTGCCAGCGCCTCTTTTATCTCAGCCGAGCAGTACTTC. The chain is built from TRBV6-5 and TRBJ2-7; D gene ambiguous. The CDR3 loop spans 13 amino acids. Germline values: CDR1 MNHEY, CDR2 SVGAGI. Trimming took 8 bases from V and 6 from J, leaving 17 bases between them.

This clone has more than one count but fewer than ten. The chain has TRBV7-2 and TRBJ2-3; 7 bases match TRBD2. V lost 5 bases to trimming and J lost 3 bases; unmatched junction nucleotides: 17. Germline loops: CDR1 SGHTA, CDR2 FQGNSA. The CDR3 has 18 amino acids. The CDR3 loop reads CASSPMGLGRGRTDTQYF. The CDR3 nucleotides read TGTGCCAGCAGCCCCATGGGGCTAGGGCGGGGGAGGACAGATACGCAGTATTTT.

The genes are TRBV6-6 and TRBJ2-7; 7 bases align to TRBD1. The germline V gene has CDR1 MNHNY and CDR2 SVGAGI (reference sequence). V was pared by 7 bases and J by 0 bases, with 3 bases of the junction left unmatched. The CDR3 covers 13 residues. The CDR3 DNA is TGTGCCAGCATGGGGGACAGCTCCTACGAGCAGTACTTC. Amino acid sequence: CASMGDSSYEQYF.

This clone was seen only once. The rearrangement uses TRBV13 and TRBJ1-1, with a tentative D call TRBD1 (6 bases). Trimming cost V 5 bases and J 0 bases, with 13 bases left between them. CDR3 length equals 15 residues. Germline V gene data show CDR1 as PRHDT and CDR2 as FYEKMQ (reference sequence). The CDR3: CASSPRTAMNTEAFF. The CDR3 DNA is TGTGCCAGCAGCCCCAGGACAGCCATGAACACTGAAGCTTTCTTT.

The V call is TRBV21-1, the J call TRBJ2-2; TRBD1, as called in the table, went unchecked against the DNA. TRBV21-1 is a listed pseudogene. The length of the CDR3 is 15 residues. In nucleotides, the CDR3 is TGTGCCAGCAGCACCACAGGGGCAGCGGACGGGGAGCTGTTTTTT. It encodes CASSTTGAADGELFF.

This clone was observed a handful of times. V usage is TRBV28 and J usage is TRBJ2-7; 9 bases line up with TRBD2. V was clipped by 5 bases and J by 2 bases; unmatched bases: 7. The CDR3 has 15 residues. Germline CDR1 and CDR2: MDHEN and SYDVKM. CDR3 amino acids: CASSGTGLATYEQYF. In DNA, the CDR3 is TGTGCCAGCAGTGGAACGGGACTAGCCACCTACGAGCAGTACTTC.

This clone came up once. The CDR3 loop reads CASSFRESSYNEQFF. CDR3 sequence (DNA): TGTGCCAGCAGTTTTCGGGAGAGCTCCTACAATGAGCAGTTCTTC. This chain links TRBV27 with TRBJ2-1, with D perhaps matching TRBD2 (6 bases). Germline-derived CDR1 and CDR2 are MNHEY and SMNVEV (reference sequence). Trimming cost V 3 bases and J 0 bases, with 9 bases left between them. The length of the CDR3 is 15 residues.

This chain uses TRBV9 with TRBJ1-2; D perhaps matches TRBD1 (6 bases). CDR1 is SGDLS, CDR2 YYNGEE, per germline. Trimming cost V 4 bases and J 6 bases, with 16 bases left between them. The CDR3 spans 14 residues. This chain's CDR3 is CASSNQLGGDGYTF. The DNA for the CDR3 is TGTGCCAGCAGCAATCAGCTGGGGGGCGATGGCTACACCTTC.

This sequence joins TRBV9 and TRBJ2-1, with 10 bases identical to TRBD2. Trimming at V came to 0 bases and at J to 9 bases, leaving 6 bases not matched to a gene. CDR1 is SGDLS, CDR2 YYNGEE, per germline. The CDR3 has 15 residues. The DNA of the CDR3 is TGTGCCAGCAGCGTAGATGGGACTAGCGAAGGTGAGCAGTTCTTC. This encodes CASSVDGTSEGEQFF.

This chain joins TRBV6-6 and TRBJ2-7, with a tentative D call TRBD2 (6 bases). The CDR3 is 15 residues long. Trimming removed 5 bases at V and 5 bases at J, with 19 bases between. Germline V CDR1 and CDR2: MNHNY, SVGAGI (reference sequence). The CDR3, as DNA: TGTGCCAGCAGTCCCCGGATTGAGGGAGGACACGAGCAGTACTTC. It yields the protein CASSPRIEGGHEQYF.

This clone was detected once. V usage is TRBV7-9 and J usage is TRBJ1-3; no definite D call. The CDR3 runs to 14 residues. Germline V CDR1 and CDR2: SEHNR, FQNEAQ (reference sequence). V lost 7 bases and J lost 2, with 12 bases in between. CDR3 residues: CASTGEVPGNTIYF. The CDR3, as DNA: TGTGCCAGCACCGGGGAAGTTCCTGGAAACACCATATATTTT.

The rearrangement links TRBV7-3 to TRBJ2-2; TRBD2 agrees at 12 bases. CDR3 length equals 19 residues. V trimming: 2 bases; J trimming: 3 bases; junction bases outside the gene matches: 10. Germline V CDR1 and CDR2: SGHTA, FQGTGA. CDR3 nucleotide sequence: TGTGCCAGCAGCTTACGGCTAGCGGGAGGGCCTGCAGACACCGGGGAGCTGTTTTTT. Its protein is CASSLRLAGGPADTGELFF. Combining the CDR3 with reference TRBV7-3 and TRBJ2-2 gives the whole variable domain GAGVSQTPSNKVTEKGKYVELRCDPISGHTALYWYRQSLGQGPEFLIYFQGTGAADDSGLPNDRFFAVRPEGSVSTLKIQRTERGDSAVYLCASSLRLAGGPADTGELFFGEGSRLTVL.

This rearrangement joins TRBV4-3 to TRBJ2-1, with a possible D match to TRBD2 (5 bases). Deletions cut 0 bases from V and 4 bases from J, with 16 bases between. The CDR3 has 17 residues. Germline loops: CDR1 LGHNA, CDR2 YSLEER. In DNA form, the CDR3 reads TGCGCCAGCAGCCAAGATACTTGGGAGACAATGTACAATGAGCAGTTCTTC. Its protein is CASSQDTWETMYNEQFF.

This chain joins TRBV9 and TRBJ2-7; maybe TRBD2 (7 bases). Deletions cut 3 bases from V and 3 bases from J, with 19 bases between. The V gene's germline CDR1 is SGDLS and CDR2 YYNGEE. CDR3 length: 16 amino acids. The CDR3 nucleotides are TGTGCCAGCAGCGCCAATCGAGGGGAGGGGGGCTACGAGCAGTACTTC. It is translated as CASSANRGEGGYEQYF.

This chain uses TRBV19 with TRBJ2-3; tentatively, D is TRBD2 (7 bases). Germline V gene sequence: CDR1 LNHDA, CDR2 SQIVND (reference sequence). V lost 10 bases, J lost 3 bases, and 20 bases lay in between. CDR3 length: 15 amino acids. CDR3 protein: CATSRVGGHTDTQYF. CDR3 DNA: TGTGCCACCAGCCGCGTGGGGGGGCATACAGATACGCAGTATTTT. The full variable domain, with the rest looked up from reference TRBV19 and TRBJ2-3, is DGGITQSPKYLFRKEGQNVTLSCEQNLNHDAMYWYRQDPGQGLRLIYYSQIVNDFQKGDIAEGYSVSREKKESFPLTVTSAQKNPTAFYLCATSRVGGHTDTQYFGPGTRLTVL.

The chain combines TRBV13 with TRBJ1-5; D is uncertain. This CDR3 has 12 amino acids. The germline CDR1 and CDR2 sequences are PRHDT and FYEKMQ (reference sequence). V lost 3 bases, J lost 3 bases, and 3 bases lay in between. CDR3 sequence reads: CASSFTNQPQHF. The CDR3 region has the DNA TGTGCCAGCAGCTTCACCAATCAGCCCCAGCATTTT.

The genes are TRBV5-1 and TRBJ1-4; D might be TRBD1 (6 bases). Trimming removed 4 bases at V and 4 bases at J, with 14 bases between. Looked up from germline, CDR1 is SGHRS and CDR2 is YFSETQ. The CDR3 length is 15 residues. Here the CDR3 reads CASSPEGGLNEKLFF. The CDR3 nucleotides read TGCGCCAGCAGCCCCGAAGGGGGGCTTAATGAAAAACTGTTTTTT.

J is TRBJ1-1 and V is TRBV7-6; weak D call: TRBD1 (5 bases). The CDR3 totals 14 residues. Between the trimmed V and J ends, which lost 5 bases and 2 bases, there was a span of 12 bases. Germline CDR1 reads SGHVS; CDR2 reads FNYEAQ. CDR3 sequence reads: CASSPPRGNTEAFF. The DNA of the CDR3 is TGTGCCAGCAGCCCCCCAAGGGGAAACACTGAAGCTTTCTTT.

V usage is TRBV29-1 and J usage is TRBJ1-2; 12 nucleotides align to TRBD1. V trimming: 3 bases; J trimming: 5 bases; junction bases outside the gene matches: 4. CDR3 length equals 14 residues. Germline V CDR1 and CDR2: SQVTM, ANQGSEA. In nucleotides, the CDR3 is TGCAGCGTTGAGGGGACAGGGGGCCCATATGGCTACACCTTC. Encoded protein: CSVEGTGGPYGYTF.

V gene TRBV10-2 combines with J gene TRBJ1-2, with D unclear. Trimming cost V 2 bases and J 8 bases, with 21 bases left between them. Germline V lookup: CDR1 WSHSY, CDR2 SAAADI. The CDR3 sequence is 16 residues long. The CDR3 region has the DNA TGCGCCAGCAGTGAGAAAGACACGCTTCAGAATTACGGCTACACCTTC. Translation: CASSEKDTLQNYGYTF.

This rearrangement joins TRBV28 to TRBJ1-5, with D unresolved. The germline gives CDR1 MDHEN, CDR2 SYDVKM. Trimming took off 6 bases at V and 2 bases at J, with 11 bases between the two ends. This CDR3 has 14 residues. CDR3 sequence (DNA): TGTGCCAGCAGAAACCCTTCCGGCAATCAGCCCCAGCATTTT. Its translation: CASRNPSGNQPQHF.

CDR3 DNA: TGTGCCTGGGGACATAGCAGCGGGGGGCCCTACGAGCAGTACTTC. Its translation is CAWGHSSGGPYEQYF. V and J are TRBV30 and TRBJ2-7; 9 bases align to TRBD2. The CDR3 sequence is 15 residues long. V trimming: 5 bases; J trimming: 2 bases; junction bases outside the gene matches: 10. Germline V lookup: CDR1 GTSNPN, CDR2 SVGIG (reference sequence).

The chain recombines TRBV28 with TRBJ2-7; D is perhaps TRBD1 or TRBD2 (5 bases each). The CDR3 consists of 14 residues. V was shortened by 6 bases and J by 1 base, with 13 bases between the two germline ends. The germline CDR1 and CDR2 sequences are MDHEN and SYDVKM. This CDR3 reads CASSFRGLSYEQYF. CDR3 DNA: TGTGCCAGCAGCTTTCGGGGCTTGTCCTACGAGCAGTACTTC. The full variable domain, with the rest looked up from reference TRBV28 and TRBJ2-7, is DVKVTQSSRYLVKRTGEKVFLECVQDMDHENMFWYRQDPGLGLRLIYFSYDVKMKEKGDIPEGYSVSREKKERFSLILESASTNQTSMYLCASSFRGLSYEQYFGPGTRLTVT.

Notes on this clone: Other DNA sequences in this sample translate to the same CDR3. The rearrangement uses TRBV27 and TRBJ2-7; possible D gene TRBD1, 6 bases. CDR3 length: 13 residues. From germline, CDR1 is MNHEY and CDR2 SMNVEV (reference sequence). Deletions cut 3 bases from V and 2 bases from J, with 8 bases between. DNA of the CDR3: TGTGCCAGCAGTTTGACAGGAGCCTACGAGCAGTACTTC. It is translated as CASSLTGAYEQYF.

The CDR3 coding sequence is TGTGCCAGTAGTTCAGATAGCGGGGGGTTCAATGAGCAGTTCTTC. It yields the protein CASSSDSGGFNEQFF. This chain uses TRBV19 with TRBJ2-1; 10 nucleotides line up with TRBD2. Germline V CDR1 and CDR2: LNHDA, SQIVND (reference sequence). Trimming removed 5 bases from V and 6 bases from J; junction bases left unmatched: 7. CDR3 length: 15 amino acids.